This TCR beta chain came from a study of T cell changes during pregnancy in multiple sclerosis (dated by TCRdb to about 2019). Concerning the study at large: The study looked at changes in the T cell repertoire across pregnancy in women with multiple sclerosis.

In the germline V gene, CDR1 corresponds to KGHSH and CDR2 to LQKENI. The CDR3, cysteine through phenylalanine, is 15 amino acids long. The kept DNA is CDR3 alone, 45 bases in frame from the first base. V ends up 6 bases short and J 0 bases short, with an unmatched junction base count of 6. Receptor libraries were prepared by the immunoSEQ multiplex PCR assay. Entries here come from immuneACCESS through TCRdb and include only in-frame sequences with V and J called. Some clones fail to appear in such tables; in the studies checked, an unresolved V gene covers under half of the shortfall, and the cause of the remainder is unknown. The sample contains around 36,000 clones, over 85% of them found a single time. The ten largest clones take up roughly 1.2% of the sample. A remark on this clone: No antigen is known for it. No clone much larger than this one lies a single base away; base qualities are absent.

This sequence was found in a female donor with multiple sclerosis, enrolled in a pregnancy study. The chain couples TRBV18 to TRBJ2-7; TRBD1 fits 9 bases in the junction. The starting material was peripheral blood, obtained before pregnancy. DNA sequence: TGTGCCAGCTCCGGGACAGGGCTATACTCCTACGAGCAGTACTTC. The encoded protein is CASSGTGLYSYEQYF.